The entry below gives a single TCR beta chain sequence along with its context. Some clones are missing from TCRdb's copy, which holds only in-frame ones; the method was immunoSEQ multiplex PCR. The sample contains around 200,000 clones, roughly 85% of which appear only once. This record comes from a study of blood T cell repertoires in COVID-19. The CDR3 is made up of 14 amino acids. V dropped 4 bases and J dropped 3; count of bases not matched to a gene: 4. Germline V gives CDR1 MNHEY, CDR2 SVGEGT. This TCR came from a man aged 35 to 55 who had recovered from COVID-19. The chain combines TRBV6-2 or TRBV6-3 with TRBJ2-7, with 9 bases fitting TRBD1. The sequenced material came from PBMCs or T cells enriched from blood (not recorded which). CDR3 sequence: CASSWGQGFYEQYF. The CDR3 DNA reads as TGTGCCAGCAGTTGGGGACAGGGTTTCTACGAGCAGTACTTC.